The 29 T cell receptor beta chains below all came from one sample that was sequenced in a study of blood T cell repertoires in COVID-19 (dated by TCRdb to 2020 to 2022). Library preparation used the immunoSEQ multiplex PCR assay. TCRdb holds this immuneACCESS table with in-frame rearrangements only. Some clones are missing; in checked studies, unresolved V genes explain under half, and the rest has no known cause. The table for this sample lists about 140,000 clones; around 76% of them were counted only once. Of the sample, roughly 14% falls within the top ten clones. Sequencing used peripheral blood. The receptors here all came from an elderly man with acute or convalescent COVID-19.

The chain couples TRBV7-9 to TRBJ2-5; TRBD1 aligns across 8 bases. Germline assignment: CDR1 SEHNR and CDR2 FQNEAQ (reference sequence). This CDR3 has 16 amino acids. V shed 6 bases and J 2 bases; nucleotides not matched to a gene: 11. CDR3 amino acids: CASSSQGTGLQETQYF. The CDR3, as DNA: TGTGCCAGCAGTTCTCAGGGGACAGGTTTACAAGAGACCCAGTACTTC.

In the case of this clone: The same CDR3 also results from other DNA sequences found in this sample. V is TRBV19 and J is TRBJ2-3; D uncertain. Trimming took off 4 bases at V and 1 base at J, with 3 bases between the two ends. The CDR3 totals 12 residues. Germline-derived CDR1 and CDR2 are LNHDA and SQIVND (reference sequence). The CDR3 region is CASSTGTDTQYF. The CDR3 DNA is TGTGCCAGTAGTACAGGCACAGATACGCAGTATTTT.

The chain links TRBV15 to TRBJ1-5; D possibly corresponds to TRBD1 (5 bases). This CDR3 is built from 17 residues. The germline V and J ends were trimmed by 1 base and 4 bases, with 17 bases remaining between them. Germline loops: CDR1 LNHNV, CDR2 YYDKDF (reference sequence). DNA for the CDR3: TGTGCCACCAGCAGAGTCATCAGTAGGGGCTGGAATCAGCCCCAGCATTTT. This sequence encodes CATSRVISRGWNQPQHF. Full variable domain (missing parts from reference TRBV15 and TRBJ1-5): DAMVIQNPRYQVTQFGKPVTLSCSQTLNHNVMYWYQQKSSQAPKLLFHYYDKDFNNEADTPDNFQSRRPNTSFCFLDIRSPGLGDTAMYLCATSRVISRGWNQPQHFGDGTRLSIL.

This clone showed up just once. The rearrangement links TRBV5-6 to TRBJ2-5; 10 nucleotides agree with TRBD2. With V trimmed by 4 bases and J by 5 bases, 11 bases remained unmatched. Germline CDR1 is SGHDT and CDR2 is YYEEEE. CDR3 length: 16 residues. The CDR3 DNA sequence: TGTGCCAGCAGCCCGGTCAGAAGCGGGGGGGCGGAGACCCAGTACTTC. Protein sequence: CASSPVRSGGAETQYF.

This chain connects TRBV19 to TRBJ1-6, with a tentative D call TRBD1 (5 bases). V lost 3 bases, J lost 8 bases, and 14 bases lay in between. The germline V gene has CDR1 LNHDA and CDR2 SQIVND (reference sequence). There are 15 residues in the CDR3. The CDR3 here is CASSIENGADSPLHF. CDR3 coding DNA: TGTGCCAGTAGTATCGAGAATGGGGCGGATTCACCCCTCCACTTT.

The chain uses TRBV7-9 and TRBJ1-1, with 7 bases lining up with TRBD1. The germline gives CDR1 SEHNR, CDR2 FQNEAQ (reference sequence). The CDR3 has 14 residues. V lost 10 bases and J lost 1; bases outside the gene matches: 9. CDR3 sequence: CAIQGFTGNTEAFF. The CDR3 DNA reads TGTGCCATACAGGGGTTCACCGGGAACACTGAAGCTTTCTTT. Complete variable domain (other parts from reference TRBV7-9 and TRBJ1-1): DTGVSQNPRHKITKRGQNVTFRCDPISEHNRLYWYRQTLGQGPEFLTYFQNEAQLEKSRLLSDRFSAERPKGSFSTLEIQRTEQGDSAMYLCAIQGFTGNTEAFFGQGTRLTVV.

The V and J genes are TRBV7-2 and TRBJ2-5; 7 positions match TRBD2. This CDR3 has 14 residues. Germline trimming cut 2 bases from V and 3 bases from J; bases unmatched to any gene: 3. CDR1 and CDR2 from the germline V gene are SGHTA and FQGNSA. CDR3 amino acids: CASSLMLAEETQYF. CDR3 coding DNA: TGTGCCAGCAGCTTAATGCTAGCGGAAGAGACCCAGTACTTC.

In its sample, this clone was seen once. V usage is TRBV5-1 and J usage is TRBJ2-7; 8 positions agree with TRBD2. The CDR3 runs to 15 residues. The V segment lost 4 bases and the J segment 3 bases; nucleotides outside the gene matches: 9. Germline V CDR1 and CDR2: SGHRS, YFSETQ. The CDR3 here is CASSPGGTPHYEQYF. CDR3 in DNA: TGCGCCAGCAGCCCGGGGGGGACACCACACTACGAGCAGTACTTC.

This clone appeared once. The chain links TRBV4-3 to TRBJ2-3; possible D gene TRBD1, 6 bases. The CDR3 covers 15 residues. Per the germline V gene, CDR1 is LGHNA and CDR2 is YSLEER. V lost 3 bases and J 0 bases, leaving 10 bases between the germline ends. CDR3 protein: CASSQGQTSTDTQYF. In DNA, the CDR3 is TGCGCCAGCAGCCAGGGACAAACTAGCACAGATACGCAGTATTTT.

CDR3: CASSLEGGHNEQFF. In nucleotides, the CDR3 is TGCGCCAGCAGCTTGGAGGGGGGGCACAATGAGCAGTTCTTC. The chain is built from TRBV5-1 and TRBJ2-1; TRBD2 might be the D (7 bases). CDR3 size: 14 residues. The V end lost 0 bases, the J end lost 5 bases, and 9 bases lay between the germline ends. Germline V gene sequence: CDR1 SGHRS, CDR2 YFSETQ. Full variable domain (missing parts from reference TRBV5-1 and TRBJ2-1): KAGVTQTPRYLIKTRGQQVTLSCSPISGHRSVSWYQQTPGQGLQFLFEYFSETQRNKGNFPGRFSGRQFSNSRSEMNVSTLELGDSALYLCASSLEGGHNEQFFGPGTRLTVL.

Turning to this clone: Other DNA sequences in this specimen translate into the identical CDR3. V and J are TRBV3-1 (or the pseudogene TRBV3-2) and TRBJ1-5, with D uncertain. Germline V gene lookup returns CDR1 LGHDT and CDR2 YNNKEL (reference sequence). The CDR3 contains 13 residues. V was shortened by 3 bases and J by 7 bases, with 10 bases between the two germline ends. The CDR3: CASSQGAGQPQHF. In DNA, the CDR3 is TGTGCCAGCAGCCAGGGAGCGGGGCAGCCCCAGCATTTT.

The rearrangement joins TRBV29-1 to TRBJ2-1, with TRBD2 matching over 11 bases. The CDR3 has 16 residues. V was clipped by 7 bases and J by 7 bases; unmatched bases: 15. CDR1 is SQVTM, CDR2 ANQGSEA, per germline. Here the CDR3 DNA reads TGCAGCGCTTATCTCTTTCTAGCGGGGGGCGTTAATGAGCAGTTCTTC. This sequence encodes CSAYLFLAGGVNEQFF.

The chain employs TRBV28 and TRBJ1-1; D not certain. This CDR3 has 10 residues. Germline CDR1 reads MDHEN; CDR2 reads SYDVKM. V dropped 8 bases and J dropped 11 bases, with 12 bases sitting between them. Here the CDR3 reads CASLNVEAFF. CDR3 in DNA: TGTGCCAGCTTAAACGTTGAGGCTTTCTTT.

The chain carries TRBV9 and TRBJ1-4, with a possible D match to TRBD1 (6 bases). The CDR3 is 15 residues long. Between the trimmed V and J ends, which lost 4 bases and 6 bases, there was a span of 16 bases. Germline-derived CDR1 and CDR2 are SGDLS and YYNGEE. The CDR3 reads CASSKNRELDEKLFF. Written as DNA, the CDR3 is TGTGCCAGCAGCAAAAACAGGGAATTGGATGAAAAACTGTTTTTT.

This sequence joins TRBV27 and TRBJ1-2, with 7 bases aligning to TRBD1. The CDR3 covers 15 residues. The germline V gene encodes CDR1 MNHEY and CDR2 SMNVEV (reference sequence). V lost 0 bases, J lost 5 bases, and 6 bases stayed unmatched. The CDR3 loop is CASSLSPTGEYGYTF. In DNA form, the CDR3 reads TGTGCCAGCAGTTTATCCCCCACAGGGGAGTATGGCTACACCTTC.

The genes are TRBV5-6 and TRBJ2-7; D is undetermined. The CDR3 length is 14 residues. V was clipped by 0 bases and J by 3 bases, with 10 bases between them. In germline, CDR1 is SGHDT, CDR2 YYEEEE. In DNA form, the CDR3 reads TGTGCCAGCAGCTTGGGGGTGACGGGCTACGAGCAGTACTTC. Translating it yields CASSLGVTGYEQYF.

This clone was seen only once. The chain is built from TRBV7-2 and TRBJ1-6, with 8 bases that match TRBD1. The V segment lost 3 bases and the J segment 9 bases; nucleotides outside the gene matches: 4. The germline V gene encodes CDR1 SGHTA and CDR2 FQGNSA. The length of the CDR3 is 14 residues. The CDR3 nucleotides are TGTGCCAGCAGCTTCCGACAGGGGCCTTCACCCCTCCACTTT. This encodes CASSFRQGPSPLHF.

This clone came up once. The V gene is TRBV2, the J gene TRBJ2-2; 8 nucleotides agree with TRBD2. Germline CDR1 SNHLY, CDR2 FYNNEI. The V segment lost 4 bases and the J segment 4 bases; nucleotides outside the gene matches: 5. The CDR3 is made up of 15 amino acids. The CDR3 region has the DNA TGTGCCAGCAGTGTAAACGGGGGGGCCACCGGGGAGCTGTTTTTT. It translates to CASSVNGGATGELFF.

This rearrangement joins TRBV7-2 to TRBJ2-7, with D tentatively TRBD2 (5 bases). Trimming cost V 2 bases and J 1 base, with 9 bases left between them. The germline gives CDR1 SGHTA, CDR2 FQGNSA. The CDR3 spans 14 residues. The CDR3 reads CASSLPTNSYEQYF. The DNA for the CDR3 is TGTGCCAGCAGCTTACCGACTAATTCCTACGAGCAGTACTTC.

Here the CDR3 DNA reads TGTGCCTGGGGAGAACAGGGGCTTACTGAAGCTTTCTTT. It codes for CAWGEQGLTEAFF. The V and J genes are TRBV30 and TRBJ1-1; 7 bases fit TRBD1. Losses at the gene ends were 5 bases for V and 5 bases for J; bases not matched to a gene: 8. Germline V gene data show CDR1 as GTSNPN and CDR2 as SVGIG (reference sequence). The CDR3 is made up of 13 amino acids.

The chain is built from TRBV6-1 and TRBJ1-6, with D possibly being TRBD1 (5 bases). V was trimmed by 5 bases and J by 12 bases, leaving 14 bases between them. Germline V CDR1 and CDR2: MNHNS, SASEGT. The CDR3 covers 13 residues. This CDR3 is CASSQTKQVPLHF. Here the CDR3 DNA reads TGTGCCAGCAGTCAAACCAAACAGGTACCCCTCCACTTT.

This sequence joins TRBV28 and TRBJ2-3; 9 bases agree with TRBD2. Trimming removed 6 bases from V and 0 bases from J; junction bases left unmatched: 7. Germline lookup yields CDR1 MDHEN and CDR2 SYDVKM. The CDR3 sequence is 16 residues long. The CDR3 region is CASSAPAGGSTDTQYF. For the CDR3, the DNA is TGTGCCAGCAGCGCTCCAGCGGGGGGCAGCACAGATACGCAGTATTTT.

The chain is built from TRBV7-8 and TRBJ1-5; TRBD1 might be the D (5 bases). V was trimmed by 0 bases and J by 7 bases, leaving 10 bases between them. The CDR3 totals 14 residues. Germline loops: CDR1 SGHVS, CDR2 FQNEAQ. As DNA, the CDR3 is TGTGCCAGCAGCTTAGCCGGGGCGGGACAGCCCCAGCATTTT. It yields the protein CASSLAGAGQPQHF. Filled out from reference TRBV7-8 and TRBJ1-5, the complete variable domain reads GAGVSQSPRYKVAKRGQDVALRCDPISGHVSLFWYQQALGQGPEFLTYFQNEAQLDKSGLPSDRFFAERPEGSVSTLKIQRTQQEDSAVYLCASSLAGAGQPQHFGDGTRLSIL.

The rearrangement uses TRBV23-1 and TRBJ2-7; 7 bases map to TRBD1. TRBV23-1 is placed among ORFs of uncertain function. This CDR3 has 16 residues. V lost 0 bases to trimming and J lost 4 bases; unmatched junction nucleotides: 9. CDR3 nucleotide sequence: TGCGCCAGCAGTCAATCGAAACAGGGGTTTACGTACGAGCAGTACTTC. This encodes CASSQSKQGFTYEQYF.

J is TRBJ1-3 and V is TRBV6-4; TRBD1 agrees at 10 bases. Germline assignment: CDR1 MRHNA and CDR2 SNTAGT. There are 18 residues in the CDR3. The ends lost 3 bases at V and 0 bases at J; junction bases unmatched: 8. The chain's CDR3 is CASSDGTGVLISGNTIYF. The DNA for the CDR3 is TGTGCCAGCAGTGATGGGACAGGGGTTCTAATCTCTGGAAACACCATATATTTT.

This clone was detected a few times. The sample has other DNA sequences that encode this CDR3 too. The rearrangement uses TRBV18 and TRBJ2-7; the D is unclear. Germline V gene data show CDR1 as KGHSH and CDR2 as LQKENI. The V end lost 2 bases, the J end lost 1 base, and 6 bases lay between the germline ends. The CDR3 has 13 residues. CDR3 in amino acids: CASSPGPSYEQYF. The CDR3 DNA reads as TGTGCCAGCTCACCAGGGCCATCCTACGAGCAGTACTTC. Full variable domain (outside the CDR3, taken from reference TRBV18 and TRBJ2-7): NAGVMQNPRHLVRRRGQEARLRCSPMKGHSHVYWYRQLPEEGLKFMVYLQKENIIDESGMPKERFSAEFPKEGPSILRIQQVVRGDSAAYFCASSPGPSYEQYFGPGTRLTVT.

This clone was seen a handful of times. Other nucleotide sequences from this sample produce the same CDR3. The gene calls are TRBV5-5 and TRBJ2-1; 7 positions agree with TRBD1. The V gene's germline CDR1 is SGHKS and CDR2 YYEKEE (reference sequence). The V and J ends lost 0 bases and 3 bases, in that order; junction bases with no gene match: 3. The CDR3 is made up of 15 amino acids. The CDR3 coding sequence is TGTGCCAGCAGCTTGGATGGGGACAGCTACAATGAGCAGTTCTTC. Encoded protein: CASSLDGDSYNEQFF.

This chain links TRBV28 with TRBJ1-2; D is possibly TRBD1 (5 bases). This CDR3 spans 13 amino acids. Trimming removed 10 bases from V and 7 bases from J, with 19 bases in between. The germline CDR1 and CDR2 sequences are MDHEN and SYDVKM. The CDR3 DNA follows: TGTGCCACGGATCGGGGGGGGATCTCTGGCTACACCTTC. As protein: CATDRGGISGYTF.

V usage is TRBV5-5 and J usage is TRBJ2-2, with a tentative D call TRBD1 (6 bases). This CDR3 has 15 residues. The V end lost 4 bases, the J end lost 1 base, and 11 bases lay between the germline ends. Looked up from germline, CDR1 is SGHKS and CDR2 is YYEKEE (reference sequence). CDR3 sequence reads: CASSPVTGNTGELFF. CDR3 bases: TGTGCCAGCAGCCCGGTGACAGGGAACACCGGGGAGCTGTTTTTT.